This is a list of T cell receptor beta chains from one sample in a study of OX40 agonist ivuxolimab in advanced cancers. Here immunoSEQ multiplex PCR was the method, and the copy in TCRdb shows in-frame clones only, minus some. Of more than 55,000 clones listed, roughly 88% are singletons. Specimen: CD4+ or CD8+ T cells sorted from blood, collected in a trial of the OX40 agonist ivuxolimab. Receptors originate from an adult with an advanced solid tumor such as melanoma, head and neck, liver or kidney cancer. CDR3s include the opening cysteine and the closing phenylalanine or tryptophan. Fields, in order: D gene, J gene, clone size, V gene, CDR3 DNA, CDR3 protein. A D gene is named only where the DNA matches it firmly. Clone size, where shown, is once, few, many, or a class for clones that have expanded.

d_call: TRBD2
j_call: TRBJ2-5
clone_size: few
v_call: TRBV11-2
cdr3_nt: TGTGCCAGCAGCGGCAGCGGGGGCCTACAAGAGACCCAGTACTTC
cdr3_aa: CASSGSGGLQETQYF

d_call: TRBD2
j_call: TRBJ2-1
clone_size: -
v_call: TRBV5-1
cdr3_nt: TGCGCCAGCAGCGGTCCCGGGACTAGCGGGAAATACAATGAGCAGTTCTTC
cdr3_aa: CASSGPGTSGKYNEQFF

d_call: -
j_call: TRBJ1-3
clone_size: -
v_call: TRBV6-5
cdr3_nt: TGTGCCAGCAGTCCCCCCGGGTTAGGAAACACCATATATTTT
cdr3_aa: CASSPPGLGNTIYF

d_call: -
j_call: TRBJ1-1
clone_size: -
v_call: TRBV6-5
cdr3_nt: TGTGCCAGCACCAGAACTGAGGGACATGAAGCTTTCTTT
cdr3_aa: CASTRTEGHEAFF

d_call: -
j_call: TRBJ1-5
clone_size: -
v_call: TRBV4-1
cdr3_nt: TGCGCCAGCAGCCAAGATCCCCGCGATAGGGCTAGCAATCAGCCCCAGCATTTT
cdr3_aa: CASSQDPRDRASNQPQHF

d_call: -
j_call: TRBJ2-1
clone_size: -
v_call: TRBV4-1
cdr3_nt: TGCGCCAGCAGCCAGATTTACAGGGAGGCAGGCGATGAGCAGTTCTTC
cdr3_aa: CASSQIYREAGDEQFF

d_call: -
j_call: TRBJ2-1
clone_size: -
v_call: TRBV7-9
cdr3_nt: TGTGCCAGCAGCTTATCACAGGGAATCTACAATGAGCAGTTCTTC
cdr3_aa: CASSLSQGIYNEQFF

d_call: -
j_call: TRBJ1-4
clone_size: -
v_call: TRBV9
cdr3_nt: TGTGCCAGCAGCGTAGCAGGGATAAATGAAAAACTGTTTTTT
cdr3_aa: CASSVAGINEKLFF

d_call: -
j_call: TRBJ2-5
clone_size: once
v_call: TRBV27
cdr3_nt: TGTGCCAGCAGTTTATGGTCAACAGGGTCCACAGAGACCCAGTACTTC
cdr3_aa: CASSLWSTGSTETQYF

d_call: -
j_call: TRBJ1-4
clone_size: -
v_call: TRBV6-1
cdr3_nt: TGTGCCAGCAGTGACGGCAGCACTAATGAAAAACTGTTTTTT
cdr3_aa: CASSDGSTNEKLFF

d_call: -
j_call: TRBJ2-3
clone_size: -
v_call: TRBV21-1
cdr3_nt: TGTGCCAGCAGCAATAGGCATGCGGACACAGATACGCAGTATTTT
cdr3_aa: CASSNRHADTDTQYF

d_call: -
j_call: TRBJ2-6
clone_size: -
v_call: TRBV11-2
cdr3_nt: TGTGCCAGCAGCTTTTACATCGGGGGGCCTGCCTCTGGGGCCAACGTCCTGACTTTC
cdr3_aa: CASSFYIGGPASGANVLTF

d_call: -
j_call: TRBJ2-1
clone_size: -
v_call: TRBV27
cdr3_nt: TGTGCCAGCAGTTTAACACGGCAACCCAACAATGAGCAGTTCTTC
cdr3_aa: CASSLTRQPNNEQFF

d_call: TRBD1
j_call: TRBJ1-1
clone_size: -
v_call: TRBV6-6
cdr3_nt: TGTGCCAGCAGTTACGCGAACAGGGGAGTAACTGAAGCTTTCTTT
cdr3_aa: CASSYANRGVTEAFF

d_call: TRBD2
j_call: TRBJ2-1
clone_size: -
v_call: TRBV29-1
cdr3_nt: TGCAGCGTTGAAGCACCCTGGACCGGGACTAGCGGGGGCTCCAGCTCCTACAATGAGCAGTTCTTC
cdr3_aa: CSVEAPWTGTSGGSSSYNEQFF

d_call: -
j_call: TRBJ2-2
clone_size: once
v_call: TRBV9
cdr3_nt: TGTGCCAGCAGCGTAGGGGTGAGCGGGGAGCTGTTTTTT
cdr3_aa: CASSVGVSGELFF

d_call: TRBD1
j_call: TRBJ2-3
clone_size: -
v_call: TRBV7-6
cdr3_nt: TGTGCCAGCAGCTTAGTCTCAGGGGGCAGGGATACGCAGTATTTT
cdr3_aa: CASSLVSGGRDTQYF

d_call: TRBD1
j_call: TRBJ2-5
clone_size: -
v_call: TRBV29-1
cdr3_nt: TGCAGCGTTGAAGATCCTGACAGGGAGAGGGGCCAAGAGACCCAGTACTTC
cdr3_aa: CSVEDPDRERGQETQYF

d_call: -
j_call: TRBJ1-2
clone_size: once
v_call: TRBV2
cdr3_nt: TGTGCCAAAGCTCCCCCATATGAAGGCTACACCTTC
cdr3_aa: CAKAPPYEGYTF

d_call: -
j_call: TRBJ2-7
clone_size: -
v_call: TRBV5-8
cdr3_nt: TGTGCCAGCAGCTTGGGAGGGGGGGACTACGAGCAGTACTTC
cdr3_aa: CASSLGGGDYEQYF

d_call: -
j_call: TRBJ2-7
clone_size: once
v_call: TRBV7-9
cdr3_nt: TGTGCCAGCAGCTCCCCTATCTACGAGCAGTACTTC
cdr3_aa: CASSSPIYEQYF

d_call: TRBD1
j_call: TRBJ1-5
clone_size: -
v_call: TRBV28
cdr3_nt: TGTGCCAGCAGTTTTATGGGTCGGGACAGGGTAGGAGGGGTAGCGAATCAGCCCCAGCATTTT
cdr3_aa: CASSFMGRDRVGGVANQPQHF

d_call: TRBD1
j_call: TRBJ1-6
clone_size: -
v_call: TRBV4-1
cdr3_nt: TGCGCCAGCAGCCAGGAAGGGGGCGCCTATAATTCACCCCTCCACTTT
cdr3_aa: CASSQEGGAYNSPLHF

d_call: -
j_call: TRBJ2-2
clone_size: -
v_call: TRBV5-4
cdr3_nt: TGTGCCAGCAGCTTGGTGGGTATCGGGGAGCTGTTTTTT
cdr3_aa: CASSLVGIGELFF

d_call: TRBD1
j_call: TRBJ1-4
clone_size: -
v_call: TRBV27
cdr3_nt: TGTGCCAGCAGTCAGGGGGCCGGTAATGAAAAACTGTTTTTT
cdr3_aa: CASSQGAGNEKLFF

d_call: -
j_call: TRBJ2-5
clone_size: -
v_call: TRBV4-3
cdr3_nt: TGCGCCAGCAGCCAAGGCATGACCATACAAGAGACCCAGTACTTC
cdr3_aa: CASSQGMTIQETQYF

d_call: -
j_call: TRBJ1-1
clone_size: -
v_call: TRBV6-1
cdr3_nt: TGTGCCAGCAGTGAGGAAGGGGGACCGATTGAAGCTTTCTTT
cdr3_aa: CASSEEGGPIEAFF

d_call: -
j_call: TRBJ1-3
clone_size: few
v_call: TRBV28
cdr3_nt: TGTGCCAGCAGTTTTTCGAAAGGATGGGGCGGCGGAACTGGAAACACCATATATTTT
cdr3_aa: CASSFSKGWGGGTGNTIYF

d_call: -
j_call: TRBJ2-1
clone_size: -
v_call: TRBV5-4
cdr3_nt: TGTGCCAGCAGCTCGAATAGGGGATTCTTAGACAATGAGCAGTTCTTC
cdr3_aa: CASSSNRGFLDNEQFF

d_call: TRBD1
j_call: TRBJ1-6
clone_size: -
v_call: TRBV6-5
cdr3_nt: TGTGCCGGCCGGGAGGGACAGTTCTATAATTCACCCCTCCACTTT
cdr3_aa: CAGREGQFYNSPLHF

d_call: -
j_call: TRBJ1-1
clone_size: -
v_call: TRBV7-9
cdr3_nt: TGTGCCAGCAGCTTATCTGGCACTGAAGCTTTCTTT
cdr3_aa: CASSLSGTEAFF

d_call: TRBD1
j_call: TRBJ1-6
clone_size: -
v_call: TRBV6-1
cdr3_nt: TGTGCCAGCAGTGTGGGACAGCCGGTGCATAATTCACCCCTCCACTTT
cdr3_aa: CASSVGQPVHNSPLHF

d_call: TRBD2
j_call: TRBJ2-7
clone_size: -
v_call: TRBV9
cdr3_nt: TGTGCCAGCAGCCCATCGAGGACTAGCGACCCCTACGAGCAGTACTTC
cdr3_aa: CASSPSRTSDPYEQYF

d_call: -
j_call: TRBJ2-1
clone_size: -
v_call: TRBV13
cdr3_nt: TGTGCCAGCAGCTTAGGGACAGTGGTCAATGAGCAGTTCTTC
cdr3_aa: CASSLGTVVNEQFF

d_call: -
j_call: TRBJ1-3
clone_size: -
v_call: TRBV5-4
cdr3_nt: TGTGCCAGCAGCTTAAGGGGCTCTGGAAACACCATATATTTT
cdr3_aa: CASSLRGSGNTIYF

d_call: TRBD2
j_call: TRBJ2-7
clone_size: -
v_call: TRBV7-9
cdr3_nt: TGTGCCAGCAGTCCCCCGGGACTATCCTCCTACGAGCAGTACTTC
cdr3_aa: CASSPPGLSSYEQYF

d_call: -
j_call: TRBJ2-1
clone_size: -
v_call: TRBV5-1
cdr3_nt: TGCGCCAGCAGCGATGGGAATGAGCAGTTCTTC
cdr3_aa: CASSDGNEQFF

d_call: -
j_call: TRBJ2-5
clone_size: -
v_call: TRBV10-3
cdr3_nt: TGTGCCATCAGTGGCGTGGGTGAGCAGTACTTC
cdr3_aa: CAISGVGEQYF

d_call: TRBD2
j_call: TRBJ2-1
clone_size: -
v_call: TRBV4-3
cdr3_nt: TGCGCCAGCAGCGGACTAGCGGATCACTACAATGAGCAGTTCTTC
cdr3_aa: CASSGLADHYNEQFF

d_call: -
j_call: TRBJ2-1
clone_size: -
v_call: TRBV28
cdr3_nt: TGTGCCAGCAGTTCCCCGACTAGTTACAATGAGCAGTTCTTC
cdr3_aa: CASSSPTSYNEQFF

d_call: -
j_call: TRBJ2-1
clone_size: -
v_call: TRBV13
cdr3_nt: TGTGCCAGCAGCTTAGACGGGACCTTATCCTACAATGAGCAGTTCTTC
cdr3_aa: CASSLDGTLSYNEQFF

d_call: TRBD1
j_call: TRBJ2-1
clone_size: -
v_call: TRBV5-1
cdr3_nt: TGCGCCAGCAGCTTGGTACCTACAGGGGTAATTTACAATGAGCAGTTCTTC
cdr3_aa: CASSLVPTGVIYNEQFF

d_call: -
j_call: TRBJ1-4
clone_size: -
v_call: TRBV19
cdr3_nt: TGTGCCAGTAGTATTGTATTCGCAGGGGCAACTAATGAAAAACTGTTTTTT
cdr3_aa: CASSIVFAGATNEKLFF

d_call: -
j_call: TRBJ2-3
clone_size: -
v_call: TRBV5-6
cdr3_nt: TGTGCCAGCAGTTCGGAGGATACGCAGTATTTT
cdr3_aa: CASSSEDTQYF

d_call: -
j_call: TRBJ2-5
clone_size: -
v_call: TRBV7-9
cdr3_nt: TGTGCCAGCAGCCCTGTTATGGGGGTAAAGACCCAGTACTTC
cdr3_aa: CASSPVMGVKTQYF

d_call: -
j_call: TRBJ2-2
clone_size: -
v_call: TRBV6-6
cdr3_nt: TGTGCCAGCAGTTATGTTACTGCAGGGGAGCTGTTTTTT
cdr3_aa: CASSYVTAGELFF

d_call: TRBD2
j_call: TRBJ2-2
clone_size: -
v_call: TRBV30
cdr3_nt: TGTGCCTGGAAGGCGGTGGGAGGGCCCTCGGACGGGGAGCTGTTTTTT
cdr3_aa: CAWKAVGGPSDGELFF

d_call: -
j_call: TRBJ1-1
clone_size: few
v_call: TRBV5-8
cdr3_nt: TGTGCCAGCAGCTTGGGTGTGGCAGGGGAAGCTTTCTTT
cdr3_aa: CASSLGVAGEAFF

d_call: -
j_call: TRBJ2-7
clone_size: -
v_call: TRBV13
cdr3_nt: TGTGCCAGCAGCTCCGAGCCAGTCAGGGAGCAGTACTTC
cdr3_aa: CASSSEPVREQYF

d_call: -
j_call: TRBJ2-7
clone_size: -
v_call: TRBV5-1
cdr3_nt: TGCGCCAGCAGCTTTTCAGATTCCTACGAGCAGTACTTC
cdr3_aa: CASSFSDSYEQYF

d_call: -
j_call: TRBJ2-1
clone_size: -
v_call: TRBV5-5
cdr3_nt: TGTGCCAGCGCGGAGCGCAACAATGAGCAGTTCTTC
cdr3_aa: CASAERNNEQFF

d_call: -
j_call: TRBJ1-1
clone_size: -
v_call: TRBV6-8
cdr3_nt: TGTGCCAGCACAGTACGGGGGCGAAGAACTGAAGCTTTCTTT
cdr3_aa: CASTVRGRRTEAFF